The 23 T cell receptor beta chains listed next were all sequenced from one sample in a study of regulatory T cells in long-lasting Graves disease. Library construction for TCR beta used iRepertoire HTBI primers and Arm-PCR of CDR3 regions. MiXCR, run by TCRdb on the multiplex PCR reads, gives a single entry per CDR3 protein. The repertoire consists of approximately 490,000 distinct CDR3 sequences, with around 15% occurring once and the leading ten covering approximately 12%. Time point meaning: newly diagnosed GD, antithyroid drugs for less than 3 months. Extracted RNA from PBMCs served as the source of the TCR library. These data also formed part of another study, on T cells in Graves' hyperthyroidism and ophthalmopathy.

The sequencing here drew on peripheral blood mononuclear cells (PBMCs), taken at new diagnosis, from a patient treated with antithyroid drugs. Source of these receptors: a man aged 40-49 years with Graves disease.

In its sample, this clonotype was seen many times. This rearrangement joins TRBV2 to TRBJ2-2, with D tentatively TRBD1 (6 bases). Germline-derived CDR1 and CDR2 are SNHLY and FYNNEI. V lost 6 bases and J lost 5, with 10 bases in between. The CDR3 contains 13 residues. In DNA form, the CDR3 reads TGTGCCAGCAGCGCCACAGGGACCGGGGAGCTGTTTTTT. Translating gives CASSATGTGELFF.

The chain couples TRBV4-1 to TRBJ2-7; D is unclear. The CDR3 is 15 amino acids. The V end lost 0 bases, the J end lost 3 bases, and 12 bases lay between the germline ends. Germline CDR1 reads MGHRA; CDR2 reads YSYEKL. CDR3 nucleotide sequence: TGCGCCAGCAGCCAAGATCGATCCCGTTTCTACGAGCAGTACTTC. Translated: CASSQDRSRFYEQYF.

This clonotype was counted at least ten times. This chain connects TRBV2 to TRBJ2-1; possibly TRBD1 for D (6 bases). Germline values: CDR1 SNHLY, CDR2 FYNNEI. Trimming left V 1 base short and J 4 bases short, with 11 bases between. This CDR3 is built from 15 residues. In nucleotides, the CDR3 is TGTGCCAGCAGTGAAGGAGGGGGATCATACAATGAGCAGTTCTTC. The encoded protein is CASSEGGGSYNEQFF. Full variable domain (missing parts from reference TRBV2 and TRBJ2-1): EPEVTQTPSHQVTQMGQEVILRCVPISNHLYFYWYRQILGQKVEFLVSFYNNEISEKSEIFDDQFSVERPDGSNFTLKIRSTKLEDSAMYFCASSEGGGSYNEQFFGPGTRLTVL.

This clonotype was seen a handful of times. The chain has TRBV5-1 and TRBJ2-5; D is unresolved. Germline CDR1 and CDR2: SGHRS and YFSETQ. The CDR3 extends over 14 amino acids. V was shortened by 0 bases and J by 2 bases, with 8 bases between the two germline ends. CDR3 sequence: CASSLGLLQETQYF. The CDR3 DNA reads TGCGCCAGCAGCTTGGGACTTTTACAAGAGACCCAGTACTTC.

V and J are TRBV4-1 and TRBJ2-1; 10 positions match TRBD2. Germline trimming cut 0 bases from V and 6 bases from J; bases unmatched to any gene: 8. The CDR3 covers 17 residues. Germline loops: CDR1 MGHRA, CDR2 YSYEKL. The CDR3 sequence is CASSQDPLAGLSNEQFF. DNA of the CDR3: TGCGCCAGCAGCCAAGATCCACTAGCGGGGCTCAGCAATGAGCAGTTCTTC.

This clonotype came up many times. The chain carries TRBV7-3 and TRBJ2-1; 8 bases map to TRBD2. J was trimmed by 6 bases and V by 2 bases; bases with no gene match: 6. This CDR3 has 15 amino acids. Per the germline V gene, CDR1 is SGHTA and CDR2 is FQGTGA. The DNA for the CDR3 is TGTGCCAGCAGCTTATTAGTAGCGGGGAGCAATGAGCAGTTCTTC. Its translation is CASSLLVAGSNEQFF.

This clonotype turned up a few times. The rearrangement uses TRBV30 and TRBJ2-1, with 16 bases aligning to TRBD2. The V and J ends lost 0 bases and 7 bases, in that order; junction bases with no gene match: 12. Germline values: CDR1 GTSNPN, CDR2 SVGIG (reference sequence). This CDR3 spans 19 amino acids. This CDR3 reads CAWSVGTSGRAQGSNEQFF. CDR3 DNA sequence: TGTGCCTGGAGTGTAGGGACTAGCGGGAGGGCCCAGGGTTCAAATGAGCAGTTCTTC.

Many counts were recorded for this clonotype. The chain couples TRBV12-3 or TRBV12-4 to TRBJ2-5; 7 bases are shared with TRBD1. After removal of 5 bases from V and 4 bases from J, the junction contained 7 bases not matched to a gene. The CDR3 runs 14 residues. CDR3 bases: TGTGCCAGCAGTCCCCAAGGGACAGTAGAGACCCAGTACTTC. Its translation: CASSPQGTVETQYF.

This clonotype was counted ten times or more. The chain uses TRBV2 and TRBJ2-1, with TRBD1 identical over 10 bases. The CDR3 is made up of 15 amino acids. The trim removed 5 bases at V and 4 bases at J, leaving 5 bases unmatched. CDR1 SNHLY and CDR2 FYNNEI come from the germline V gene. The DNA of the CDR3 is TGTGCCAGCAGTATCCGGGACAGGGGTTACAATGAGCAGTTCTTC. This encodes CASSIRDRGYNEQFF.

Remarks on this clonotype: This clone may be a read error of a much larger clone one base away. This chain joins TRBV2 and TRBJ2-7; D might be TRBD1 (6 bases). The CDR3 has 14 residues. CDR1 SNHLY and CDR2 FYNNEI come from the germline V gene. The germline V and J ends were trimmed by 11 bases and 4 bases, with 21 bases remaining between them. CDR3 DNA sequence: TGTGCCTCCTCAAAAGACCGGGACACGTACGAGCAGTACTTC. Protein: CASSKDRDTYEQYF.

This clonotype was detected ten times or more. The chain combines TRBV7-9 with TRBJ1-1, with 12 bases aligning to TRBD1. V lost 5 bases, J lost 4 bases, and 17 bases stayed unmatched. Germline V gene lookup returns CDR1 SEHNR and CDR2 FQNEAQ (reference sequence). This CDR3 region has 19 residues. CDR3 sequence reads: CASSPDGDRGLRGGTEAFF. In nucleotides, the CDR3 is TGTGCCAGCAGCCCGGATGGGGACAGGGGGCTACGGGGTGGCACTGAAGCTTTCTTT.

This clonotype has ten or more counts. The chain joins TRBV3-1 to TRBJ2-7, with D tentatively TRBD1 (6 bases). The CDR3 is made up of 14 amino acids. V lost 4 bases to trimming and J lost 2 bases, with 12 bases between them. Germline V gene sequence: CDR1 LGHDT, CDR2 YNNKEL (reference sequence). The CDR3 nucleotides read TGTGCCAGCAGCCTACGGGACAAAACCTACGAGCAGTACTTC. Amino acid sequence: CASSLRDKTYEQYF.

At least ten counts were recorded for this clonotype. V is TRBV3-1 and J is TRBJ2-3; D gene ambiguous. CDR3 length: 13 amino acids. From germline, CDR1 is LGHDT and CDR2 YNNKEL (reference sequence). V lost 4 bases, J lost 5 bases, and 10 bases lay in between. This CDR3 is CASSLLLGDTQYF. In DNA, the CDR3 is TGTGCCAGCAGCCTATTACTGGGAGATACGCAGTATTTT.

This clonotype was seen a few times. The rearrangement joins TRBV20-1 to TRBJ2-1; TRBD1 is a possible D gene (5 bases). The CDR3 length is 16 residues. The germline V gene encodes CDR1 DFQATT and CDR2 SNEGSKA (reference sequence). The ends were cut back, 0 bases at V and 0 bases at J, with 12 bases in the middle. The chain's CDR3 is CSARELRVGSYNEQFF. CDR3 coding DNA: TGCAGTGCTAGAGAGCTCAGGGTAGGCTCCTACAATGAGCAGTTCTTC.

Only a few counts were recorded for this clonotype. V and J are TRBV7-9 and TRBJ1-3, with D perhaps matching TRBD1 (6 bases). The CDR3 is 15 residues long. Per germline, CDR1 SEHNR and CDR2 FQNEAQ (reference sequence). Trimming removed 5 bases at V and 4 bases at J, with 15 bases between. The CDR3 bases are TGTGCCAGCAGCCCCCAACAGGGTTCAGGAAACACCATATATTTT. It codes for CASSPQQGSGNTIYF.

This clonotype occurred many times. This sequence joins TRBV6-1 and TRBJ2-3; TRBD1 agrees at 9 bases. The V and J ends lost 3 bases and 3 bases, in that order; junction bases with no gene match: 4. The CDR3 extends over 15 amino acids. CDR1 is MNHNS, CDR2 SASEGT, per germline. The CDR3 coding sequence is TGTGCCAGCAGTGAGGGACAGGGCCAGACAGATACGCAGTATTTT. Amino acids: CASSEGQGQTDTQYF.

V is TRBV20-1 and J is TRBJ2-1; 15 bases are shared with TRBD2. Trimming removed 4 bases from V and 8 bases from J; junction bases left unmatched: 9. CDR3 length: 16 residues. CDR1 and CDR2 from the germline V gene are DFQATT and SNEGSKA (reference sequence). The CDR3 DNA reads TGCAGTGCTATCCCGGGGACTAGCGGGAGGTCTGATGAGCAGTTCTTC. Translating it yields CSAIPGTSGRSDEQFF.

In this sample, this clonotype turned up many times. The CDR3 spells CASSSQGTPGTQYF. The DNA for the CDR3 is TGTGCCAGCAGTTCTCAGGGGACCCCGGGGACCCAGTACTTC. This chain uses TRBV7-2 with TRBJ2-5; D is perhaps TRBD1 (6 bases). Deletions cut 6 bases from V and 7 bases from J, with 18 bases between. The CDR3 sequence is 14 residues long. Germline CDR1 and CDR2: SGHTA and FQGNSA.

Ten or more counts support this clonotype. The gene calls are TRBV7-9 and TRBJ2-7, with 9 bases lining up with TRBD1. The trim removed 5 bases at V and 5 bases at J, leaving 7 bases unmatched. CDR1 is SEHNR, CDR2 FQNEAQ, per germline (reference sequence). This CDR3 is built from 14 residues. The CDR3 DNA follows: TGTGCCAGCAGCCGTACAGGGGGCGGAGACGAGCAGTACTTC. Its translation is CASSRTGGGDEQYF.

As concerns this clonotype: This could be a read error, since a much larger clone is one nucleotide away. The rearrangement links TRBV6-1 to TRBJ1-1; no clear D. The length of the CDR3 is 16 residues. The germline gives CDR1 MNHNS, CDR2 SASEGT. CDR3 sequence: CTSSIPGFFGDTEAFF. CDR3 coding DNA: TGTACCAGCAGTATTCCGGGCTTCTTTGGGGACACTGAAGCTTTCTTT.

The chain employs TRBV27 and TRBJ2-2, with 7 nucleotides matching TRBD1. Germline CDR1 reads MNHEY; CDR2 reads SMNVEV (reference sequence). The V and J ends lost 1 base and 2 bases, in that order; junction bases with no gene match: 7. CDR3 length equals 17 residues. This chain's CDR3 is CASSLFTGVYNTGELFF. The DNA of the CDR3 is TGTGCCAGCAGTTTATTTACAGGGGTGTATAACACCGGGGAGCTGTTTTTT.

This clonotype was seen repeatedly, ten times or more. J is TRBJ2-2 and V is TRBV11-2; no definite D call. The CDR3 has 16 amino acids. Germline CDR1 is SGHAT and CDR2 is FQNNGV. V gave up 5 bases and J gave up 3 bases, with 16 bases separating them. The CDR3 protein is CASSPRPAGYTGELFF. CDR3 sequence (DNA): TGTGCCAGCAGCCCCCGCCCGGCCGGTTACACCGGGGAGCTGTTTTTT. The variable domain in full, with the rest retrieved from reference TRBV11-2 and TRBJ2-2, is EAGVAQSPRYKIIEKRQSVAFWCNPISGHATLYWYQQILGQGPKLLIQFQNNGVVDDSQLPKDRFSAERLKGVDSTLKIQPAKLEDSAVYLCASSPRPAGYTGELFFGEGSRLTVL.

The table lists this clonotype with many counts. This chain uses TRBV20-1 with TRBJ2-7; possibly TRBD1 for D (5 bases). The CDR3 extends over 13 amino acids. Trimming took off 6 bases at V and 3 bases at J, with 15 bases between the two ends. Germline lookup yields CDR1 DFQATT and CDR2 SNEGSKA (reference sequence). CDR3 DNA sequence: TGCAGTGCCCCAAACCGACAGAACTACGAGCAGTACTTC. Protein product: CSAPNRQNYEQYF.